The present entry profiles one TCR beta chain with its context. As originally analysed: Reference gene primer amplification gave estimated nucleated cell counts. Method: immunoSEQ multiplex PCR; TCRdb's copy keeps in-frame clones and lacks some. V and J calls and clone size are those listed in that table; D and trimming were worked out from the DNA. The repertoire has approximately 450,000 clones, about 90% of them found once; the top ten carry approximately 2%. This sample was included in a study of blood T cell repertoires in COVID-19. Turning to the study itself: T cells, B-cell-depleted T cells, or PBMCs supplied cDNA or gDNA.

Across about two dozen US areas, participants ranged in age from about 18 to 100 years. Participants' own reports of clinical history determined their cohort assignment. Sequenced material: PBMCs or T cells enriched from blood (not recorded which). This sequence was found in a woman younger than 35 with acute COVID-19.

The CDR3 DNA reads TGTGCCAGCAGTGACTCAGGGGTAGGGGCTTACAATGAGCAGTTCTTC. Translating it yields CASSDSGVGAYNEQFF. The chain is built from TRBV6-4 and TRBJ2-1; tentatively, D is TRBD1 (5 bases). From germline, CDR1 is MRHNA and CDR2 SNTAGT. CDR3 length: 16 residues. Trimming left V 0 bases short and J 4 bases short, with 13 bases between.